These 3 T cell receptor beta chains were sequenced from one sample in a study of blood T cell repertoires in COVID-19 (dated by TCRdb to between 2020 and 2021). Libraries were prepared through the immunoSEQ multiplex PCR assay. TCRdb obtained this table from immuneACCESS and retained in-frame rearrangements with V and J assigned. These tables miss some clones; where compared with another copy, unresolved V genes account for less than half of the shortfall, and the remainder is unexplained. The sample yields about 150,000 clones; approximately 86% were counted once. The ten largest clones take up roughly 4% of the sample. Material for sequencing was PBMCs or T cells enriched from blood (not recorded which). The receptors were sampled from a woman aged 40 to 55 who had been exposed to COVID-19.

CDR3 nucleotide sequence: TGTGCCAGCAGCCAAGGTACTAGCGCGGGAGAGACCCAGTACTTC. It specifies CASSQGTSAGETQYF. The chain carries TRBV7-9 and TRBJ2-5, with 7 bases aligning to TRBD2. CDR3 size: 15 residues. Germline CDR1 SEHNR, CDR2 FQNEAQ (reference sequence). Trimming cost V 5 bases and J 4 bases; bases outside gene matches: 10.

V gene TRBV27 combines with J gene TRBJ1-1; possible D gene TRBD1, 5 bases. This CDR3 is built from 12 residues. V lost 8 bases and J 8 bases, leaving 15 bases between the germline ends. CDR1 is MNHEY and CDR2 is SMNVEV in the germline V gene (reference sequence). CDR3 nucleotides: TGTGCCAGCTCCGGACATAGGGGCGAAGCTTTCTTT. This encodes CASSGHRGEAFF.

This rearrangement joins TRBV5-1 to TRBJ1-1, with 7 bases matching TRBD1. The germline V gene encodes CDR1 SGHRS and CDR2 YFSETQ. The CDR3 is 17 amino acids. Losses at the gene ends were 3 bases for V and 6 bases for J; bases not matched to a gene: 17. The CDR3 loop reads CASSSGTVASSRPEAFF. The CDR3 DNA reads TGCGCCAGCAGCTCCGGGACAGTCGCGTCGTCTCGACCTGAAGCTTTCTTT. Using reference TRBV5-1 and TRBJ1-1 for the parts outside the CDR3, the full variable domain is KAGVTQTPRYLIKTRGQQVTLSCSPISGHRSVSWYQQTPGQGLQFLFEYFSETQRNKGNFPGRFSGRQFSNSRSEMNVSTLELGDSALYLCASSSGTVASSRPEAFFGQGTRLTVV.